These 20 T cell receptor beta chains were sequenced from one sample in a study of lymphopenia after photon versus proton radiotherapy. TCRdb's table, derived via immunoSEQ multiplex PCR, lists solely in-frame clones and lacks some. The profile shows approximately 40,000 clones, 86% of them singletons. Sample: peripheral blood, taken from a patient treated with proton-based radiotherapy. Receptors originate from a woman aged 70-85 years with pancreatic cancer. Some clones in this sample may be carry-over from other donors' samples.

CDR3 DNA: TGCGCCAGCAGTGAGTACTCCTTGGGGGAGCAGTACTTC. As protein: CASSEYSLGEQYF. The genes are TRBV10-1 and TRBJ2-7; D remains ambiguous. Trimming shortened V by 1 base and J by 7 bases, and 11 bases separated the two germline ends. The CDR3 sequence is 13 residues long. Germline CDR1 reads WNHNN; CDR2 reads SYGVQD (reference sequence).

The chain recombines TRBV5-1 with TRBJ1-6; 7 bases are a match to TRBD1. CDR3 length equals 15 residues. CDR1 is SGHRS and CDR2 is YFSETQ in the germline V gene. The V and J ends lost 4 bases and 7 bases, in that order; junction bases with no gene match: 8. CDR3 bases: TGCGCCAGCAGCCCGTGGGGGACAGAGAATTCACCCCTCCACTTT. Residues: CASSPWGTENSPLHF. The whole variable domain, filled in from reference TRBV5-1 and TRBJ1-6, reads KAGVTQTPRYLIKTRGQQVTLSCSPISGHRSVSWYQQTPGQGLQFLFEYFSETQRNKGNFPGRFSGRQFSNSRSEMNVSTLELGDSALYLCASSPWGTENSPLHFGNGTRLTVT.

V gene TRBV5-1 combines with J gene TRBJ1-2; D gene uncertain. This CDR3 has 16 residues. CDR1 is SGHRS and CDR2 is YFSETQ in the germline V gene. V dropped 0 bases and J dropped 5 bases, with 17 bases sitting between them. CDR3 loop: CASSLASFNSLYGYTF. CDR3 sequence (DNA): TGCGCCAGCAGCTTGGCCAGTTTCAATTCCCTGTATGGCTACACCTTC. The full variable domain, completed using reference TRBV5-1 and TRBJ1-2, is KAGVTQTPRYLIKTRGQQVTLSCSPISGHRSVSWYQQTPGQGLQFLFEYFSETQRNKGNFPGRFSGRQFSNSRSEMNVSTLELGDSALYLCASSLASFNSLYGYTFGSGTRLTVV.

The chain has TRBV13 and TRBJ2-5; D gene uncertain. Deletions cut 5 bases from V and 5 bases from J, with 12 bases between. The CDR3 totals 13 residues. Germline values: CDR1 PRHDT, CDR2 FYEKMQ (reference sequence). CDR3 residues: CASSRKAGETQYF. As DNA, the CDR3 is TGTGCCAGCAGCCGTAAGGCTGGGGAGACCCAGTACTTC.

In nucleotides, the CDR3 is TGTGCCAGCGCCCCCGGGGAGGGAACTGGAAACACCATATATTTT. This translates into CASAPGEGTGNTIYF. V gene TRBV6-5 combines with J gene TRBJ1-3; D unresolved. CDR1 and CDR2 from the germline V gene are MNHEY and SVGAGI. The CDR3 has 15 amino acids. V lost 8 bases and J 2 bases, leaving 16 bases between the germline ends.

The chain employs TRBV28 and TRBJ1-5; D is uncertain. Germline V lookup: CDR1 MDHEN, CDR2 SYDVKM. The V end was cut by 5 bases, the J end by 7 bases, with 9 bases between. CDR3 length: 12 residues. CDR3 bases: TGTGCCAGCAGTGAGAAAGGGCAGCCCCAGCATTTT. This codes for CASSEKGQPQHF.

In regard to this clone: Other DNA sequences within the sample encode an identical CDR3. The genes are TRBV27 and TRBJ2-1, with TRBD2 matching over 10 bases. This CDR3 contains 15 residues. The junction had 6 bases not matched to a gene; V was cut back by 3 bases and J by 7 bases. Germline V gives CDR1 MNHEY, CDR2 SMNVEV (reference sequence). DNA for the CDR3: TGTGCCAGCAGTTTGGGCCTAGCGGGAGTGAATGAGCAGTTCTTC. Translating it yields CASSLGLAGVNEQFF.

In its sample, this clone was seen once. This chain uses TRBV25-1 with TRBJ2-3; 7 bases line up with TRBD2. Germline V gene data show CDR1 as MGHDK and CDR2 as SYGVNS. V lost 1 base, J lost 5 bases, and 9 bases stayed unmatched. The CDR3 covers 16 residues. CDR3 in amino acids: CASSEWAGDGGDTQYF. DNA for the CDR3: TGTGCCAGCAGTGAATGGGCGGGAGACGGGGGAGATACGCAGTATTTT.

This clone has just a few counts. CDR3 sequence: CASTKEQLTDTQYF. The CDR3 region has the DNA TGTGCCAGTACCAAAGAACAGCTCACAGATACGCAGTATTTT. This sequence joins TRBV19 and TRBJ2-3; no firm D call. The CDR3 runs 14 residues. Germline V lookup: CDR1 LNHDA, CDR2 SQIVND (reference sequence). V shed 7 bases and J shed 2 bases, with 13 bases lying between them. The full variable domain, with the rest looked up from reference TRBV19 and TRBJ2-3, is DGGITQSPKYLFRKEGQNVTLSCEQNLNHDAMYWYRQDPGQGLRLIYYSQIVNDFQKGDIAEGYSVSREKKESFPLTVTSAQKNPTAFYLCASTKEQLTDTQYFGPGTRLTVL.

The chain combines TRBV5-4 with TRBJ2-2; 10 positions match TRBD1. The ends lost 5 bases at V and 2 bases at J; junction bases unmatched: 6. The length of the CDR3 is 16 residues. Looked up from germline, CDR1 is SGHNT and CDR2 is YYREEE (reference sequence). The CDR3 region is CASRGGTGVNTGELFF. CDR3 in DNA: TGTGCCAGCAGGGGTGGGACAGGGGTAAACACCGGGGAGCTGTTTTTT.

The chain is built from TRBV5-1 and TRBJ2-1; 9 bases align to TRBD1. Germline lookup yields CDR1 SGHRS and CDR2 YFSETQ. Trimming took 0 bases from V and 1 from J; bases not matched to a gene: 2. This CDR3 comprises 16 residues. The CDR3, as DNA: TGCGCCAGCAGCTTGGCCGGGACAGGGTCCTACAATGAGCAGTTCTTC. Protein sequence: CASSLAGTGSYNEQFF.

The CDR3 DNA sequence: TGTGCCAGCAGTCTTGGTTCCACGGGAGGGAACTATGGCTACACCTTC. It encodes CASSLGSTGGNYGYTF. J is TRBJ1-2 and V is TRBV2; D gene ambiguous. Per the germline V gene, CDR1 is SNHLY and CDR2 is FYNNEI. The V end was cut by 5 bases, the J end by 2 bases, with 18 bases between. The CDR3 is 16 residues long.

This clone was recorded a few times. The chain links TRBV2 to TRBJ2-1; 10 nucleotides match TRBD2. The V and J ends lost 7 bases and 1 base, in that order; junction bases with no gene match: 4. CDR3 size: 15 residues. The germline V gene has CDR1 SNHLY and CDR2 FYNNEI. Here the CDR3 reads CASNEAGGSYNEQFF. In DNA, the CDR3 is TGTGCCAGCAACGAAGCGGGAGGGTCCTACAATGAGCAGTTCTTC. The variable domain in full, completed from reference TRBV2 and TRBJ2-1, reads EPEVTQTPSHQVTQMGQEVILRCVPISNHLYFYWYRQILGQKVEFLVSFYNNEISEKSEIFDDQFSVERPDGSNFTLKIRSTKLEDSAMYFCASNEAGGSYNEQFFGPGTRLTVL.

The V and J genes are TRBV29-1 and TRBJ2-5; the D gene is possibly TRBD1 (6 bases). Germline CDR1 and CDR2: SQVTM and ANQGSEA. This CDR3 comprises 16 residues. Trimming stripped 6 bases from V and 0 bases from J, with 20 bases between. The CDR3 loop is CSVGRTANDHQETQYF. As DNA, the CDR3 is TGCAGCGTCGGCCGGACAGCTAATGACCACCAAGAGACCCAGTACTTC.

The V call is TRBV7-3, the J call TRBJ2-1, with 9 bases matching TRBD2. Germline V gene lookup returns CDR1 SGHTA and CDR2 FQGTGA. The ends lost 2 bases at V and 9 bases at J; junction bases unmatched: 8. CDR3 length: 15 amino acids. CDR3 in DNA: TGTGCCAGCAGCTTAGGTAGCGGGAGACACGGTGAGCAGTTCTTC. Amino acids: CASSLGSGRHGEQFF.

This chain links TRBV7-6 with TRBJ2-7; D is unresolved. With 0 bases removed from V and 2 bases from J, the gap between germline ends came to 5 bases. This CDR3 is 13 amino acids long. Germline CDR1 SGHVS, CDR2 FNYEAQ. The CDR3 is CASSLAGPYEQYF. CDR3 sequence (DNA): TGTGCCAGCAGCTTAGCAGGGCCCTACGAGCAGTACTTC.

This clone was found a few times. The J gene is TRBJ1-1, the V gene TRBV2; no clear D. Germline assignment: CDR1 SNHLY and CDR2 FYNNEI. The CDR3 loop spans 13 amino acids. V dropped 6 bases and J dropped 3 bases, with 11 bases sitting between them. The CDR3 loop reads CASSYSGDTEAFF. CDR3 DNA: TGTGCCAGCAGCTATTCCGGGGACACTGAAGCTTTCTTT.

The rearrangement uses TRBV9 and TRBJ2-7, with 9 bases that match TRBD1. Germline-derived CDR1 and CDR2 are SGDLS and YYNGEE. The trim removed 0 bases at V and 2 bases at J, leaving 3 bases unmatched. The CDR3 is 15 residues long. CDR3 sequence: CASSVGDRAAYEQYF. CDR3 coding DNA: TGTGCCAGCAGCGTAGGGGACAGGGCTGCCTACGAGCAGTACTTC.

The genes are TRBV6-5 and TRBJ2-2; no reliable D call. This CDR3 has 14 amino acids. Germline CDR1 and CDR2: MNHEY and SVGAGI. V gave up 0 bases and J gave up 7 bases, with 9 bases separating them. CDR3 coding DNA: TGTGCCAGCAGTTACTCGAAAAGTGGCGGGGAGCTGTTTTTT. This encodes CASSYSKSGGELFF.

This clone has a handful of counts. The chain combines TRBV27 with TRBJ2-1, with 14 bases identical to TRBD2. The CDR3 covers 17 residues. Germline CDR1 MNHEY, CDR2 SMNVEV (reference sequence). Trimming at V came to 4 bases and at J to 7 bases, leaving 9 bases not matched to a gene. The CDR3 DNA sequence: TGTGCCAGCAGTTCTAACCTCGGACTAGCGGGAGGAAATGAGCAGTTCTTC. This codes for CASSSNLGLAGGNEQFF.